This is a list of T cell receptor beta chains from one sample in a study of blood T cells in healthy people across ages. One entry per CDR3 protein, called by TCRdb with MiXCR from the 5' RACE reads. The table has over 1,200,000 distinct CDR3 sequences, approximately 63% seen once. The sequenced material came from blood. The origin of the receptors is a young man in good health. CDR3s include the opening cysteine and the closing phenylalanine or tryptophan. A D gene is named only where the DNA matches it firmly. The size of a clone is reported for some rows only, either as once, few or many, or as a class for expanded clones.

j_call | clone_size | v_call | d_call | cdr3_aa | cdr3_nt
TRBJ2-1 | - | TRBV7-2 | TRBD1 | CASSIYPGQHNEQFF | TGTGCCAGCAGCATTTATCCGGGACAGCACAATGAGCAGTTCTTC
TRBJ2-1 | few | TRBV4-1 | - | CASSQGAGSGHNEQFF | TGCGCCAGCAGCCAAGGAGCAGGGTCAGGGCACAATGAGCAGTTCTTC
TRBJ2-1 | once | TRBV15 | - | CATSRDNWEGGILYNEQFF | TGTGCCACCAGCAGAGATAACTGGGAGGGGGGGATCCTTTACAATGAGCAGTTCTTC
TRBJ2-3 | - | TRBV4-1 | TRBD2 | CASSHGGLAGSRVHHKDTQYF | TGCGCCAGCAGCCATGGAGGACTAGCGGGCTCCAGAGTTCATCATAAAGATACGCAGTATTTT
TRBJ1-2 | - | TRBV27 | TRBD1 | CASSPTGFWDGYTF | TGTGCCAGCAGTCCGACAGGGTTTTGGGATGGCTACACCTTC
TRBJ2-7 | few | TRBV29-1 | TRBD2 | CSVGSSGGLLEQYF | TGCAGCGTTGGATCTAGCGGGGGCCTCCTGGAGCAGTACTTC
TRBJ2-7 | few | TRBV4-2 | - | CASSQEITYEQYF | TGTGCCAGCAGCCAAGAAATTACCTACGAGCAGTACTTC
TRBJ2-5 | - | TRBV9 | TRBD1 | CASSGSGGRETQYF | TGTGCCAGCAGCGGATCAGGGGGACGAGAGACCCAGTACTTC
TRBJ2-7 | - | TRBV7-2 | - | CASSLGFPNEQYF | TGTGCCAGCAGCTTAGGGTTTCCTAATGAGCAGTACTTC
TRBJ1-1 | - | TRBV29-1 | - | CSVAGLSLSTEAFF | TGCAGCGTCGCCGGGTTGAGTTTGTCCACTGAAGCTTTCTTT
TRBJ2-1 | few | TRBV3-1 | TRBD2 | CASSQGTSGSKFF | TGTGCCAGCAGCCAAGGGACTAGCGGGAGTAAGTTCTTC
TRBJ1-2 | - | TRBV12-3/TRBV12-4 | - | CASSLMFYGYTF | TGTGCCAGCAGTTTAATGTTTTATGGCTACACCTTC
TRBJ2-5 | - | TRBV20-1 | - | CSARDLKDGGWETQYF | TGCAGTGCTAGAGACCTCAAGGATGGTGGTTGGGAGACCCAGTACTTC
TRBJ2-1 | - | TRBV14 | TRBD2 | CASSQASGRGNEQFF | TGTGCCAGCAGCCAAGCTAGCGGTAGGGGCAATGAGCAGTTCTTC
TRBJ2-1 | - | TRBV7-9 | - | CASSLNPPANEQFF | TGTGCCAGCAGCTTAAACCCACCAGCCAATGAGCAGTTCTTC
TRBJ1-4 | few | TRBV12-3/TRBV12-4 | TRBD1 | CASSPPTGANEKLFF | TGTGCCAGCAGTCCTCCGACAGGGGCTAATGAAAAACTGTTTTTT
TRBJ2-5 | few | TRBV20-1 | TRBD2 | CSARRPPSGAPLKTQYF | TGCAGTGCTCGAAGACCCCCTAGCGGAGCACCTCTCAAGACCCAGTACTTC
TRBJ2-5 | - | TRBV12-3/TRBV12-4 | - | CASSSGDLYF | TGTGCCAGCAGTTCGGGAGATTTGTACTTC
TRBJ2-1 | - | TRBV4-1 | TRBD1 | CASSAHTGVVYNQQFF | TGCGCCAGCAGCGCCCACACAGGGGTGGTCTACAATCAGCAGTTCTTC
TRBJ2-1 | - | TRBV11-2 | TRBD2 | CASSSRLAGALRSYNEQFF | TGTGCCAGCAGCTCAAGACTAGCGGGGGCCCTCAGGTCCTACAATGAGCAGTTCTTC